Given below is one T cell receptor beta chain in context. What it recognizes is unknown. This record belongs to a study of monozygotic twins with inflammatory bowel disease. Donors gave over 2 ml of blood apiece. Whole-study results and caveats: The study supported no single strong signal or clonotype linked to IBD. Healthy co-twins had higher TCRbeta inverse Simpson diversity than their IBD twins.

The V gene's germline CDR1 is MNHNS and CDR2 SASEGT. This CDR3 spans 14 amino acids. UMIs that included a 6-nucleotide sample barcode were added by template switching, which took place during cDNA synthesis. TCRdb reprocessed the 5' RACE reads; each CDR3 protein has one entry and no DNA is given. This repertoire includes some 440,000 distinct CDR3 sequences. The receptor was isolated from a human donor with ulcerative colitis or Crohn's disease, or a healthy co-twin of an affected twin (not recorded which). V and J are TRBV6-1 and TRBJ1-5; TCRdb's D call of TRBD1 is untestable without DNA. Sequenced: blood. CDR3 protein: CASMTLGGNQPQHF.